This record looks at one T cell receptor beta chain sequence and its context. Its target is not known. TCRdb's copy holds only in-frame clones and misses some; the assay was immunoSEQ multiplex PCR. The sample yields 80,000 or so clones, around 81% seen once. The entry originates in a study of radiotherapy plus CTLA-4 blockade in lung cancer. V was pared by 2 bases and J by 3 bases, with 8 bases between. This CDR3 comprises 13 residues. Looked up from germline, CDR1 is SGHKS and CDR2 is YYEKEE (reference sequence). Study-level findings and limits: Researchers report tumor-derived TCR clones expanding in blood after radiotherapy plus ipilimumab.

The receptor comes from a human donor with non-small cell lung cancer who had a partial response to radiotherapy plus ipilimumab. Some clones in this sample may be carry-over from other donors' samples. The sample in question was peripheral blood, obtained from a patient treated with radiotherapy plus ipilimumab. This chain connects TRBV5-5 to TRBJ1-1; no clear D. The CDR3 here is CASSFTVDTEAFF. The CDR3 nucleotides are TGTGCCAGCAGCTTTACGGTGGACACTGAAGCTTTCTTT.